This TCR beta chain was observed in a study of naive and memory T cell subsets. CDR1 is DFQATT, CDR2 SNEGSKA, per germline (reference sequence). The CDR3 spans 14 residues. With V trimmed by 1 base and J by 3 bases, 2 bases remained unmatched. Study outcomes and limitations: In CD4 and CD8 cells, diversity dropped from naive through EMRA.

This clonotype has only a few counts. The antigen is unknown. Two oligonucleotides, mixed equimolar, formed the beta constant-region primer covering TRBC1 and TRBC2. MiXCR, run by TCRdb on the UMI-ligation and nested PCR reads, gives a single entry per CDR3 protein. The table records some 87,000 distinct CDR3 sequences, more than 6.5% of them present only once. This chain links TRBV20-1 with TRBJ2-3; 9 bases are shared with TRBD2. The source material was central memory CD4+ T cells from blood. This receptor was taken from a human donor in good health. The CDR3 sequence is CSARGGRDTDTQYF. For the CDR3, the DNA is TGCAGTGCTAGAGGCGGGAGGGATACAGATACGCAGTATTTT.